This is a list of T cell receptor beta chains from one sample in a study of neurological immune-mediated disorders. TCRdb re-analysed the 5' RACE reads in MiXCR, keeping a single row per CDR3 protein. The table shows about 120,000 distinct CDR3 sequences, with roughly 3.2% occurring only once. The sample comprised PBMCs. Every receptor here comes from a woman in her twenties or thirties with multiple sclerosis. Each CDR3 is given with its conserved first and last residue. Fields, in order: D gene, clone size, J gene, V gene, CDR3 protein, CDR3 DNA. A D gene is named only where the DNA matches it firmly. Clone size is given for some rows only: seen once, a few or many times, or a class if the clone is expanded.

TRBD2 | many | TRBJ2-7 | TRBV20-1 | CSACVAGGVSYEQYF | TGCAGTGCTTGTGTAGCGGGAGGGGTGAGCTACGAGCAGTACTTC
NA | many | TRBJ2-1 | TRBV7-7 | CASSRESGSPLRTNEQFF | TGTGCCAGCAGCCGAGAGTCGGGATCCCCCCTTCGTACGAATGAGCAGTTCTTC
NA | many | TRBJ1-1 | TRBV29-1 | CSVEFGKPEAFF | TGCAGCGTTGAGTTTGGGAAACCCGAAGCTTTCTTT
NA | many | TRBJ1-1 | TRBV20-1 | CSAPQGMNTEAFF | TGCAGTGCTCCACAGGGCATGAACACTGAAGCTTTCTTT
NA | few | TRBJ2-2 | TRBV6-2/TRBV6-3 | CASKTVTTTTGTGELFF | TGTGCCAGCAAAACTGTTACCACCACCACGGGTACCGGGGAGCTGTTTTTT
TRBD2 | many | TRBJ2-4 | TRBV5-6 | CASSLVAGGLAKNIQYF | TGTGCCAGCAGCTTAGTAGCGGGAGGGTTGGCCAAAAACATTCAGTACTTC
NA | many | TRBJ1-2 | TRBV4-1 | CASSQDLIGGWGGYTF | TGCGCCAGCAGCCAAGATCTCATAGGGGGGTGGGGTGGCTACACCTTC
TRBD2 | few | TRBJ2-1 | TRBV20-1 | CSARDLSGSVDEQFF | TGCAGTGCTAGAGATCTGAGCGGGAGCGTGGATGAGCAGTTCTTC
NA | many | TRBJ1-2 | TRBV29-1 | CSVVTRGYGYTF | TGCAGCGTTGTTACTAGGGGTTATGGCTACACCTTC
NA | many | TRBJ2-7 | TRBV9 | CASSVVRAYEQYF | TGTGCCAGCAGCGTAGTCAGGGCGTACGAGCAGTACTTC
NA | NA | TRBJ1-1 | TRBV4-1 | CASSPPRGEAFF | TGCGCCAGCAGCCCCCCTCGTGGTGAAGCTTTCTTT
TRBD2 | many | TRBJ2-3 | TRBV7-2 | CASRITGGGTDTQYF | TGTGCCAGCAGAATAACGGGGGGAGGCACAGATACGCAGTATTTT
NA | many | TRBJ2-1 | TRBV6-5 | CASSYRASSYNEQFF | TGTGCCAGCAGTTATCGCGCGAGCTCCTACAATGAGCAGTTCTTC
NA | many | TRBJ1-2 | TRBV7-2 | CASSFQRYGYTF | TGTGCCAGCAGCTTCCAGCGATATGGCTACACCTTC
NA | many | TRBJ2-2 | TRBV27 | CASSQLGELFF | TGTGCCAGCAGTCAACTGGGGGAGCTGTTTTTT
TRBD1 | many | TRBJ2-7 | TRBV29-1 | CSVTRPGTGDNEQYF | TGCAGCGTAACAAGACCCGGGACAGGGGACAACGAGCAGTACTTC
TRBD2 | many | TRBJ2-1 | TRBV5-1 | CASMTSGTSYNEQFF | TGCGCCAGCATGACTAGCGGGACCTCCTACAATGAGCAGTTCTTC
NA | many | TRBJ1-1 | TRBV5-5 | CASSLLSKGGTEAFF | TGTGCCAGCAGCTTGTTGTCGAAGGGGGGGACTGAAGCTTTCTTT
NA | many | TRBJ1-5 | TRBV5-1 | CASSLEGTGHQALYF | TGCGCCAGCAGCTTGGAAGGTACAGGCCACCAGGCCTTATATTTT
NA | many | TRBJ1-1 | TRBV20-1 | CSASTPLGTAMNTEAFF | TGCAGTGCTAGTACCCCTTTGGGGACGGCCATGAACACTGAAGCTTTCTTT
NA | many | TRBJ2-7 | TRBV20-1 | CSARPGQGYEQYF | TGCAGTGCTAGACCCGGGCAGGGCTACGAGCAGTACTTC
NA | many | TRBJ2-7 | TRBV15 | CATSQGSRYEQYF | TGTGCCACCAGCCAAGGCTCTCGCTACGAGCAGTACTTC
TRBD1 | many | TRBJ2-3 | TRBV18 | CASSEQGANLADTQYF | TGTGCCAGCTCCGAACAGGGGGCGAATCTTGCAGATACGCAGTATTTT
NA | many | TRBJ2-5 | TRBV12-3/TRBV12-4 | CASSWTTGETQYF | TGTGCCAGCAGCTGGACAACTGGGGAGACCCAGTACTTC
TRBD1 | many | TRBJ1-4 | TRBV20-1 | CSAREGGTVNEKLFF | TGCAGTGCTAGAGAAGGGGGGACAGTTAATGAAAAACTGTTTTTT
NA | many | TRBJ1-1 | TRBV6-6 | CASSWSLNTEAFF | TGTGCCAGCAGTTGGTCGCTGAACACTGAAGCTTTCTTT
NA | many | TRBJ1-1 | TRBV5-6 | CASSFGENTEAFF | TGTGCCAGCAGCTTCGGAGAGAACACTGAAGCTTTCTTT
NA | many | TRBJ1-2 | TRBV19 | CASSIAQPTNYGYTF | TGTGCCAGTAGTATCGCACAGCCTACTAACTATGGCTACACCTTC
TRBD2 | many | TRBJ2-1 | TRBV20-1 | CSAFSPSGGNEQFF | TGCAGTGCTTTCTCTCCTAGCGGGGGAAATGAGCAGTTCTTC
TRBD1 | many | TRBJ1-2 | TRBV5-6 | CASSRRTGDGYTF | TGTGCCAGCAGCCGTCGGACAGGGGATGGCTACACCTTC
NA | few | TRBJ1-5 | TRBV5-1 | CASSLVAGPGQPQHF | TGCGCCAGCAGCTTGGTCGCGGGGCCGGGACAGCCCCAGCATTTT
TRBD2 | many | TRBJ2-3 | TRBV4-3 | CASSQDPQPGGGDTQYF | TGCGCCAGCAGCCAAGATCCCCAACCGGGAGGCGGGGATACGCAGTATTTT
NA | many | TRBJ2-3 | TRBV5-6 | CASSFFGGKTDTQYF | TGTGCCAGCAGCTTTTTTGGAGGAAAGACAGATACGCAGTATTTT
NA | few | TRBJ1-6 | TRBV15 | CATSRDLAPLHF | TGTGCCACCAGCAGAGATTTGGCACCCCTCCACTTT
NA | NA | TRBJ2-7 | TRBV29-1 | CSVEGSFYEQYF | TGCAGCGTTGAAGGCAGCTTCTACGAGCAGTACTTC
NA | many | TRBJ2-7 | TRBV5-1 | CASSLAGIASYEQYF | TGCGCCAGCAGCTTGGCAGGGATCGCCTCCTACGAGCAGTACTTC
NA | many | TRBJ2-3 | TRBV4-3 | CASSQDTRDTQYF | TGCGCCAGCAGCCAAGATACACGGGATACGCAGTATTTT
NA | many | TRBJ2-3 | TRBV18 | CASSPGHPKDTQYF | TGTGCCAGCTCACCCGGACACCCGAAAGATACGCAGTATTTT
TRBD1 | many | TRBJ2-2 | TRBV27 | CASSPGQGYGELFF | TGTGCCAGCAGTCCGGGACAGGGGTACGGGGAGCTGTTTTTT
NA | many | TRBJ2-1 | TRBV6-2/TRBV6-3 | CASSYSITEQFF | TGTGCCAGCAGTTACTCGATTACTGAGCAGTTCTTC
NA | many | TRBJ1-3 | TRBV5-1 | CASRAVGDPGNTIYF | TGCGCCAGCCGTGCCGTAGGGGATCCTGGAAACACCATATATTTT
NA | many | TRBJ2-7 | TRBV20-1 | CSAERTELTYEQYF | TGCAGTGCTGAAAGGACCGAACTTACCTACGAGCAGTACTTC
NA | many | TRBJ2-7 | TRBV20-1 | CSALGLSMVHEQYF | TGCAGTGCTCTGGGACTCTCTATGGTCCACGAGCAGTACTTC
NA | many | TRBJ1-1 | TRBV18 | CASQDGQNTEAFF | TGTGCCAGTCAAGACGGACAGAACACTGAAGCTTTCTTT
NA | many | TRBJ2-3 | TRBV4-3 | CASSDRRSTDTQYF | TGCGCCAGCAGTGACAGGCGGAGCACAGATACGCAGTATTTT
NA | many | TRBJ2-7 | TRBV6-5 | CASSADGSYEQYF | TGTGCCAGCAGCGCGGACGGAAGCTACGAGCAGTACTTC
NA | many | TRBJ2-3 | TRBV5-1 | CASSHRAGFSTDTQYF | TGCGCCAGCAGCCATCGGGCGGGGTTTAGCACAGATACGCAGTATTTT
TRBD1 | many | TRBJ2-7 | TRBV7-2 | CASSLSGTGLYEQYF | TGTGCCAGCAGCTTAAGTGGGACAGGCCTCTACGAGCAGTACTTC
TRBD2 | NA | TRBJ2-1 | TRBV11-3 | CASSLQGDSGGEQFF | TGTGCCAGCAGCTTACAGGGGGATAGCGGGGGTGAGCAGTTCTTC
TRBD1 | many | TRBJ1-2 | TRBV3-1 | CASSQAPRQGDYGYTF | TGTGCCAGCAGCCAAGCACCGAGACAGGGGGACTATGGCTACACCTTC
NA | many | TRBJ1-2 | TRBV7-2 | CASSGGRGYTF | TGTGCCAGCAGCGGGGGGCGGGGCTACACCTTC
NA | many | TRBJ1-5 | TRBV10-3 | CATEAGFGNQPQHF | TGTGCCACAGAAGCAGGGTTTGGCAATCAGCCCCAGCATTTT
NA | many | TRBJ1-1 | TRBV7-2 | CASSPWGMNTEAFF | TGTGCCAGCAGCCCATGGGGGATGAACACTGAAGCTTTCTTT
NA | many | TRBJ2-3 | TRBV11-3 | CASSRGGVADTQYF | TGTGCCAGCAGTAGGGGGGGGGTTGCAGATACGCAGTATTTT
NA | many | TRBJ2-3 | TRBV20-1 | CSATGGGDTQYF | TGCAGTGCCACAGGGGGGGGAGATACGCAGTATTTT
TRBD1 | many | TRBJ2-7 | TRBV20-1 | CSARRGQGLSYEQYF | TGCAGTGCCCGACGGGGACAGGGGTTGAGCTACGAGCAGTACTTC
NA | many | TRBJ1-6 | TRBV5-1 | CASSLTGPNSPLHF | TGCGCCAGCAGCTTGACAGGGCCCAATTCACCCCTCCACTTT